This TCR beta chain was sequenced during a study of CXCR3-negative and CXCR3-positive naive CD8 T cells. Carrying UMI labels, the TRB cDNA libraries were prepared through 5' RACE. Reprocessing the 5' RACE reads, TCRdb reports a single entry for every CDR3 protein and omits DNA. The table counts about 42,000 distinct CDR3 sequences; 2% to 3% lies in the top ten. Germline-derived CDR1 and CDR2 are MNHNY and SVGAGI (reference sequence). The length of the CDR3 is 15 residues. The receptor's source is a human donor in good health. Some clones in this sample may be carry-over from other donors' samples. V and J are TRBV6-6 and TRBJ2-3; TCRdb indicates TRBD1, and absent DNA this call remains unverified. Material for sequencing was naive CXCR3- CD8+ T cells from blood. Indicated subset: CD45RO-CCR7+CD27+CD95- naive CD8+ T cells lacking CXCR3 (TNR3-). CDR3 sequence: CASSYPGGLTDTQYF.